What follows are 19 T cell receptor beta chains derived from one specimen sequenced in a study of blood T cell repertoires in COVID-19 (dated by TCRdb to about 2020). The library was built by means of the immunoSEQ multiplex PCR assay. TCRdb provides this immuneACCESS table in a form limited to in-frame rearrangements. Some clones are lacking; in checked studies, under half of them reflect an unresolved V gene, and why the rest are absent is not known. The table for this sample lists 200,000 to 250,000 clones; roughly 80% of them were counted only once. The ten largest clones capture 7.5% of the sample. Sequenced material: peripheral blood. All receptors derive from a woman older than 75 with COVID-19, enrolled during active disease.

The chain couples TRBV7-9 to TRBJ1-2, with 10 bases fitting TRBD1. This CDR3 is 16 amino acids long. V lost 4 bases to trimming and J lost 5 bases; unmatched junction nucleotides: 10. CDR1 is SEHNR and CDR2 is FQNEAQ in the germline V gene (reference sequence). The CDR3 DNA reads as TGTGCCAGCAGCTCGAATGACAGGGGGCAGGGATATGGCTACACCTTC. The encoded protein is CASSSNDRGQGYGYTF.

This clone is a singleton in its sample. The chain links TRBV10-2 to TRBJ1-1; TRBD1 matches at 7 bases. Trimming took 5 bases from V and 6 from J; bases not matched to a gene: 12. Germline V gene sequence: CDR1 WSHSY, CDR2 SAAADI. CDR3 length: 15 residues. The CDR3 region is CASSSVLGGTAEAFF. The DNA for the CDR3 is TGCGCCAGCAGTTCTGTATTAGGGGGCACGGCTGAAGCTTTCTTT.

Here the CDR3 reads CATAETGGTFTDTQYF. In DNA form, the CDR3 reads TGTGCCACCGCAGAGACAGGGGGAACTTTCACAGATACGCAGTATTTT. The rearrangement uses TRBV24-1 and TRBJ2-3; 9 nucleotides agree with TRBD1. CDR1 is KGHDR, CDR2 SFDVKD, per germline. The CDR3 covers 16 residues. Losses at the gene ends were 9 bases for V and 2 bases for J; bases not matched to a gene: 11.

This clone occurred many times. The chain combines TRBV7-9 with TRBJ1-1; no definite D call. This CDR3 comprises 14 residues. V was clipped by 4 bases and J by 1 base, with 10 bases between them. CDR1 SEHNR and CDR2 FQNEAQ come from the germline V gene (reference sequence). For the CDR3, the DNA is TGTGCCAGCAGCTCTCCTGCCGGGAACACTGAAGCTTTCTTT. Its protein product is CASSSPAGNTEAFF.

The chain joins TRBV10-3 to TRBJ1-6; D gene unclear. The V end lost 5 bases, the J end lost 0 bases, and 11 bases lay between the germline ends. The CDR3 runs 16 residues. The germline CDR1 and CDR2 sequences are ENHRY and SYGVKD. CDR3 residues: CAISSGGSSYNSPLHF. CDR3 DNA: TGTGCCATCAGTTCTGGCGGGAGCTCCTATAATTCACCCCTCCACTTT.

In its sample, this clone was seen once. The gene calls are TRBV30 and TRBJ2-1, with 7 bases fitting TRBD1. The CDR3 loop spans 14 amino acids. Germline CDR1 and CDR2: GTSNPN and SVGIG (reference sequence). V shed 0 bases, J shed 6 bases, and the junction held 5 bases outside the gene matches. The CDR3 region is CAWSVLRQGNEQFF. The CDR3 DNA reads TGTGCCTGGAGTGTACTTCGACAGGGCAATGAGCAGTTCTTC.

This clone occurred many times. V is TRBV19 and J is TRBJ1-2; no clear D gene. CDR3 length equals 15 residues. Deletions cut 3 bases from V and 6 bases from J, with 17 bases between. Per the germline V gene, CDR1 is LNHDA and CDR2 is SQIVND (reference sequence). The chain's CDR3 is CASSIRVLLGDGYTF. In nucleotides, the CDR3 is TGTGCCAGTAGTATCCGCGTCCTCCTGGGAGATGGCTACACCTTC.

This chain uses TRBV18 with TRBJ1-6; no definite D call. Trimming took 6 bases from V and 8 from J, leaving 11 bases between them. The CDR3 sequence is 13 residues long. CDR1 and CDR2 from the germline V gene are KGHSH and LQKENI. CDR3 loop: CASSRAEDSPLHF. CDR3 coding DNA: TGTGCCAGCTCGCGGGCAGAAGATTCACCCCTCCACTTT.

This chain joins TRBV7-3 and TRBJ2-1; 16 nucleotides match TRBD2. The CDR3 is made up of 17 amino acids. The V and J ends lost 3 bases and 7 bases, in that order; junction bases with no gene match: 6. In germline, CDR1 is SGHTA, CDR2 FQGTGA. CDR3 bases: TGTGCCAGCAGCTTCCCGGGACTAGCGGGAGGGAGGAATGAGCAGTTCTTC. It translates to CASSFPGLAGGRNEQFF.

J is TRBJ1-2 and V is TRBV6-5, with 9 bases matching TRBD1. V lost 5 bases, J lost 4 bases, and 5 bases stayed unmatched. This CDR3 comprises 14 residues. The germline CDR1 and CDR2 sequences are MNHEY and SVGAGI. DNA of the CDR3: TGTGCCAGCAGTCCGGGACAGGGTATCTATGGCTACACCTTC. Protein sequence: CASSPGQGIYGYTF.

The chain recombines TRBV5-1 with TRBJ1-2; 8 nucleotides match TRBD1. V trimming: 0 bases; J trimming: 3 bases; junction bases outside the gene matches: 13. The CDR3 has 18 amino acids. The V gene's germline CDR1 is SGHRS and CDR2 YFSETQ. The DNA for the CDR3 is TGCGCCAGCAGCTTGGCCAGGGGGCGCGGAGGAAAAGACTATGGCTACACCTTC. It codes for CASSLARGRGGKDYGYTF. Drawing the rest from reference TRBV5-1 and TRBJ1-2, the complete variable domain is KAGVTQTPRYLIKTRGQQVTLSCSPISGHRSVSWYQQTPGQGLQFLFEYFSETQRNKGNFPGRFSGRQFSNSRSEMNVSTLELGDSALYLCASSLARGRGGKDYGYTFGSGTRLTVV.

V and J are TRBV21-1 and TRBJ2-3; the DNA was not used to check the table's D call, TRBD2. TRBV21-1 is recorded as a pseudogene. The CDR3 has 18 amino acids. Here the CDR3 DNA reads TGTGCCAGCAGCTCCCCCAAGACAGAGGGGAGGATTACAGATACGCAGTATTTT. This sequence encodes CASSSPKTEGRITDTQYF.

This chain joins TRBV18 and TRBJ1-4, with 7 bases fitting TRBD1. This CDR3 region has 14 residues. V dropped 3 bases and J dropped 7; count of bases not matched to a gene: 5. CDR1 KGHSH and CDR2 LQKENI come from the germline V gene. The CDR3 bases are TGTGCCAGCTCACCTGACAGGGTGCGTGAAAAACTGTTTTTT. Translation: CASSPDRVREKLFF.

V is TRBV24-1 and J is TRBJ2-1, with 9 bases fitting TRBD2. With V trimmed by 4 bases and J by 3 bases, 6 bases remained unmatched. The CDR3 contains 16 residues. Germline assignment: CDR1 KGHDR and CDR2 SFDVKD. CDR3 residues: CATSESGTSSYNEQFF. For the CDR3, the DNA is TGTGCCACCAGTGAATCCGGGACTAGCAGCTACAATGAGCAGTTCTTC.

The genes are TRBV11-2 and TRBJ2-5, with D uncertain. Deletions cut 0 bases from V and 5 bases from J, with 10 bases between. Germline V lookup: CDR1 SGHAT, CDR2 FQNNGV. CDR3 length: 14 residues. The DNA of the CDR3 is TGTGCCAGCAGCTTAGATGGGCGTCGGGAGACCCAGTACTTC. Residues: CASSLDGRRETQYF. The full variable domain, in which reference TRBV11-2 and TRBJ2-5 provide the parts outside the CDR3, is EAGVAQSPRYKIIEKRQSVAFWCNPISGHATLYWYQQILGQGPKLLIQFQNNGVVDDSQLPKDRFSAERLKGVDSTLKIQPAKLEDSAVYLCASSLDGRRETQYFGPGTRLLVL.

The chain joins TRBV20-1 to TRBJ2-7, with TRBD1 as a possible D gene (5 bases). Trimming left V 5 bases short and J 6 bases short, with 11 bases between. This CDR3 spans 11 amino acids. The V gene's germline CDR1 is DFQATT and CDR2 SNEGSKA (reference sequence). The CDR3 here is CSAGAGAEQYF. The DNA of the CDR3 is TGCAGTGCTGGGGCTGGGGCCGAGCAGTACTTC.

This clone has a handful of counts. The DNA of the CDR3 is TGTGCCAGCAGCCTGGGACAGGGGTACATGAACACTGAAGCTTTCTTT. Encoded protein: CASSLGQGYMNTEAFF. This chain links TRBV9 with TRBJ1-1; 10 nucleotides line up with TRBD1. Germline assignment: CDR1 SGDLS and CDR2 YYNGEE. The CDR3 runs 16 residues. Trimming took 4 bases from V and 0 from J; bases not matched to a gene: 6.

Worth noting for this clone: At one end, the junction sequence differs from germline, possibly due to a read error. This chain links TRBV29-1 with TRBJ1-1; no reliable D call. The CDR3 has 16 amino acids. Per the germline V gene, CDR1 is SQVTM and CDR2 is ANQGSEA. DNA of the CDR3: TGTAGCGTTGATGGCCGTGGCCTGGTGGCGGGCACTGAAGCTTTCTTT. Its translation is CSVDGRGLVAGTEAFF.

The rearrangement uses TRBV7-9 and TRBJ2-1, with D possibly TRBD1 on 5 matching bases. Trimming removed 1 base from V and 10 bases from J, with 5 bases in between. Germline loops: CDR1 SEHNR, CDR2 FQNEAQ (reference sequence). The CDR3 totals 11 residues. CDR3 DNA: TGTGCCAGCAGCTTAGGGACAGAGCAGTTCTTC. Translating gives CASSLGTEQFF.